This T cell receptor (beta chain) is drawn from a study of cytomegalovirus exposure and HLA in healthy donors. Study details: Approximately 80 million unique TCRs, all from HLA-typed donors, were included in an early release of the data. Study-level points and caveats: In a later analysis, across HLA loci, associated TCR counts were highest for DRB1, lowest for HLA-C.

The CDR3 is 13 amino acids. V was pared by 6 bases and J by 0 bases, with 9 bases between. From germline, CDR1 is MNHEY and CDR2 SVGAGI. Both 60 Vbeta primers and 13 Jbeta primers went into the PCR. Repertoires were generated with immunoSEQ multiplex PCR, while TCRdb's copy carries only in-frame clones and drops some. This table holds tens of thousands of clones, 75% to 80% found once. Only a few counts were recorded for this clone. The antigen is not known. The chain joins TRBV6-5 to TRBJ2-7; a weak D match, TRBD1 (6 bases). The source of this sequence is a man aged 40-50 years in good health and CMV-seronegative. Sequencing used PBMCs. This CDR3 is CASRRDNSYEQYF. The CDR3 bases are TGTGCCAGCAGGAGGGACAACTCCTACGAGCAGTACTTC.